One sample yielded the 31 T cell receptor beta chains listed below, sequenced in a study of cytomegalovirus exposure and HLA in healthy donors. The PCR was carried out with 60 Vbeta primers and 13 Jbeta primers. Some clones are missing from TCRdb's copy, which holds only in-frame ones; the method was immunoSEQ multiplex PCR. The profile shows 200,000 or so clones, approximately 85% of them singletons. The source material was PBMCs. The receptors stem from a woman in her 40s in good health and CMV-seronegative.

This chain links TRBV27 with TRBJ2-7, with D maybe TRBD2 (5 bases). Germline V gives CDR1 MNHEY, CDR2 SMNVEV (reference sequence). Trimming stripped 2 bases from V and 0 bases from J, with 11 bases between. The CDR3 is 15 amino acids. The CDR3 protein is CASSLRPGGSYEQYF. CDR3 nucleotides: TGTGCCAGCAGTTTACGTCCCGGAGGCTCCTACGAGCAGTACTTC.

V is TRBV30 and J is TRBJ2-1; possibly TRBD2 for D (6 bases). CDR3 length equals 15 residues. Germline loops: CDR1 GTSNPN, CDR2 SVGIG (reference sequence). Trimming shortened V by 0 bases and J by 6 bases, and 15 bases separated the two germline ends. The DNA of the CDR3 is TGTGCCTGGAGTGTACACGGGAGAGTGGCCAATGAGCAGTTCTTC. Protein product: CAWSVHGRVANEQFF.

V is TRBV7-6 and J is TRBJ2-1, with D possibly matching TRBD2 (6 bases). The germline V and J ends were trimmed by 2 bases and 2 bases, with 10 bases remaining between them. The CDR3 covers 15 residues. Germline V gene sequence: CDR1 SGHVS, CDR2 FNYEAQ. The CDR3 protein is CASSLIAAPYNEQFF. In DNA, the CDR3 is TGTGCCAGCAGCTTAATAGCGGCTCCCTACAATGAGCAGTTCTTC. The full variable domain, with the rest looked up from reference TRBV7-6 and TRBJ2-1, is GAGVSQSPRYKVTKRGQDVALRCDPISGHVSLYWYRQALGQGPEFLTYFNYEAQQDKSGLPNDRFSAERPEGSISTLTIQRTEQRDSAMYRCASSLIAAPYNEQFFGPGTRLTVL.

The chain joins TRBV6-6 to TRBJ2-7; D perhaps matches TRBD1 (6 bases). The CDR3 consists of 14 residues. In germline, CDR1 is MNHNY, CDR2 SVGAGI (reference sequence). V dropped 6 bases and J dropped 3 bases, with 15 bases sitting between them. CDR3 sequence reads: CASSSQGIRYEQYF. In DNA, the CDR3 is TGTGCCAGCAGCTCACAGGGAATCCGCTACGAGCAGTACTTC.

The chain links TRBV5-1 to TRBJ2-7; D ambiguous. The CDR3 sequence is 13 residues long. Germline-derived CDR1 and CDR2 are SGHRS and YFSETQ. V was shortened by 0 bases and J by 2 bases, with 6 bases between the two germline ends. For the CDR3, the DNA is TGCGCCAGCAGCTTGGACAGTACCTACGAGCAGTACTTC. It encodes CASSLDSTYEQYF.

V and J are TRBV6-6 and TRBJ1-2; 7 positions match TRBD1. Trimming took 7 bases from V and 0 from J; bases not matched to a gene: 5. This CDR3 region has 14 residues. Germline CDR1 reads MNHNY; CDR2 reads SVGAGI (reference sequence). The CDR3 DNA reads as TGTGCCAGCAACGACAGGGAAGCTAACTATGGCTACACCTTC. This gives the protein CASNDREANYGYTF.

The rearrangement links TRBV9 to TRBJ2-2; tentatively, D is TRBD1 (6 bases). The CDR3 runs to 16 residues. Between the trimmed V and J ends, which lost 7 bases and 0 bases, there was a span of 16 bases. Germline V lookup: CDR1 SGDLS, CDR2 YYNGEE. CDR3 region: CASGRTEKANTGELFF. The CDR3 nucleotides are TGTGCCAGCGGACGGACAGAAAAAGCGAACACCGGGGAGCTGTTTTTT.

To note about this clone: Germline is not matched at one junction end, which may reflect a read error. The chain carries TRBV2 and TRBJ2-1; D is perhaps TRBD2 (6 bases). Germline V gene lookup returns CDR1 SNHLY and CDR2 FYNNEI. CDR3 length equals 11 residues. CDR3 in DNA: TGTGCCAGTGCGAACTGGGACTCCTGGCTCTTC. The encoded protein is CASANWDSWLF.

The chain is built from TRBV2 and TRBJ2-1; perhaps TRBD2 as D (6 bases). This CDR3 comprises 15 residues. V was clipped by 8 bases and J by 2 bases, with 16 bases between them. CDR1 and CDR2 (germline): SNHLY, FYNNEI. The CDR3 here is CASPSRDSAYNEQFF. Here the CDR3 DNA reads TGTGCCAGCCCAAGCCGGGACTCCGCCTACAATGAGCAGTTCTTC.

The chain joins TRBV27 to TRBJ1-4; D possibly corresponds to TRBD1 (5 bases). Germline-derived CDR1 and CDR2 are MNHEY and SMNVEV (reference sequence). CDR3 length: 14 amino acids. The V and J ends lost 5 bases and 3 bases respectively, with 10 bases between them. CDR3 loop: CASSARQPNEKLFF. The CDR3, as DNA: TGTGCCAGCAGTGCCCGACAGCCTAATGAAAAACTGTTTTTT.

This chain joins TRBV27 and TRBJ1-1; weak D call: TRBD1 (6 bases). The CDR3 has 14 amino acids. Deletions cut 5 bases from V and 0 bases from J, with 10 bases between. CDR1 MNHEY and CDR2 SMNVEV come from the germline V gene (reference sequence). CDR3 amino acids: CASSEQGLNTEAFF. The CDR3 nucleotides are TGTGCCAGCAGTGAACAGGGCCTGAACACTGAAGCTTTCTTT.

This clone was counted a few times. The genes are TRBV13 and TRBJ2-7, with TRBD2 matching 7 bases. This CDR3 contains 15 residues. Germline V gives CDR1 PRHDT, CDR2 FYEKMQ (reference sequence). J gave up 5 bases and V 0 bases, and 7 bases lay outside the gene matches. This CDR3 is CASSLGPGGRNEQYF. The DNA of the CDR3 is TGTGCCAGCAGCTTAGGCCCGGGAGGTAGGAACGAGCAGTACTTC.

This clone has just a few counts. The chain is built from TRBV5-4 and TRBJ2-1; 9 positions agree with TRBD2. Unmatched junction bases numbered 5, after V lost 4 bases and J lost 0 bases. This CDR3 region has 16 residues. CDR1 and CDR2 from the germline V gene are SGHNT and YYREEE (reference sequence). Here the CDR3 DNA reads TGTGCCAGCAGCCTGACTAGCGGTAGCTCCTACAATGAGCAGTTCTTC. It yields the protein CASSLTSGSSYNEQFF.

V is TRBV27 and J is TRBJ1-4, with no clear D. Germline V CDR1 and CDR2: MNHEY, SMNVEV (reference sequence). This CDR3 region has 13 residues. Trimming shortened V by 2 bases and J by 5 bases, and 6 bases separated the two germline ends. The CDR3 here is CASSLVENEKLFF. The CDR3 DNA is TGTGCCAGCAGTTTAGTGGAGAATGAAAAACTGTTTTTT.

The rearrangement joins TRBV7-2 to TRBJ2-7; 9 nucleotides align to TRBD2. J lost 0 bases, V lost 4 bases, and 4 bases had no gene match. Germline V gene data show CDR1 as SGHTA and CDR2 as FQGNSA. The CDR3 totals 15 residues. The DNA of the CDR3 is TGTGCCAGCAGCTACGGACTAGCGCCCTCCTACGAGCAGTACTTC. Translation gives CASSYGLAPSYEQYF.

The chain employs TRBV6-5 and TRBJ2-3; D unresolved. The CDR3 extends over 14 amino acids. Germline values: CDR1 MNHEY, CDR2 SVGAGI. Trimming took 7 bases from V and 3 from J, leaving 14 bases between them. This CDR3 is CASKELLLTDTQYF. The CDR3 DNA reads as TGTGCCAGCAAGGAACTATTGCTGACAGATACGCAGTATTTT.

The chain uses TRBV5-1 and TRBJ1-2; 8 bases agree with TRBD1. This CDR3 has 16 residues. Germline V gene data show CDR1 as SGHRS and CDR2 as YFSETQ. V shed 4 bases, J shed 4 bases, and the junction held 12 bases outside the gene matches. The chain's CDR3 is CASSVDRESFLYGYTF. The CDR3 region has the DNA TGCGCCAGCAGCGTGGACAGGGAAAGTTTCCTCTATGGCTACACCTTC.

The V gene is TRBV30, the J gene TRBJ1-2; 7 nucleotides align to TRBD1. The trim removed 1 base at V and 0 bases at J, leaving 5 bases unmatched. The germline CDR1 and CDR2 sequences are GTSNPN and SVGIG (reference sequence). The CDR3 spans 15 residues. The CDR3 DNA reads as TGTGCCTGGAGTGAGGGGGCCTTAGCTAACTATGGCTACACCTTC. This translates into CAWSEGALANYGYTF.

The J gene is TRBJ2-1, the V gene TRBV28, with D maybe TRBD2 (6 bases). Germline V CDR1 and CDR2: MDHEN, SYDVKM. This CDR3 is 12 amino acids long. V was pared by 2 bases and J by 12 bases, with 11 bases between. The CDR3 nucleotides read TGTGCCAGCAGTTTAGGGGGGAATAGGCAGTTCTTC. Protein sequence: CASSLGGNRQFF.

The V and J genes are TRBV5-1 and TRBJ1-2, with D perhaps TRBD1 (5 bases). CDR3 length equals 14 residues. Germline CDR1 SGHRS, CDR2 YFSETQ. V was trimmed by 4 bases and J by 0 bases, leaving 10 bases between them. The CDR3 nucleotides are TGCGCCAGCAGCCGACAGAGCGCTAACTATGGCTACACCTTC. This codes for CASSRQSANYGYTF. Variable domain in full (rest from reference TRBV5-1 and TRBJ1-2): KAGVTQTPRYLIKTRGQQVTLSCSPISGHRSVSWYQQTPGQGLQFLFEYFSETQRNKGNFPGRFSGRQFSNSRSEMNVSTLELGDSALYLCASSRQSANYGYTFGSGTRLTVV.

The chain has TRBV27 and TRBJ1-5, with unresolved D. Germline CDR1 reads MNHEY; CDR2 reads SMNVEV (reference sequence). The CDR3 runs 15 residues. The V and J ends lost 3 bases and 3 bases respectively, with 12 bases between them. As DNA, the CDR3 is TGTGCCAGCAGTTTGGCATGGGCAGTCAATCAGCCCCAGCATTTT. This translates into CASSLAWAVNQPQHF.

Worth noting for this clone: This sample also contains other DNA sequences that code for the same CDR3. Here the CDR3 DNA reads TGTGCCAGTAGTATAGGGACAGCTAACACTGAAGCTTTCTTT. It yields the protein CASSIGTANTEAFF. The V gene is TRBV19, the J gene TRBJ1-1; D is possibly TRBD1 (6 bases). Trimming removed 1 base at V and 2 bases at J, with 8 bases between. The CDR3 is 14 amino acids. CDR1 and CDR2 from the germline V gene are LNHDA and SQIVND (reference sequence).

The chain carries TRBV6-5 and TRBJ1-2; maybe TRBD1 (6 bases). Germline V CDR1 and CDR2: MNHEY, SVGAGI. This CDR3 has 13 amino acids. V was shortened by 6 bases and J by 10 bases, with 18 bases between the two germline ends. CDR3 amino acids: CASRDTPDRYYTF. The CDR3 DNA reads TGTGCCAGCAGAGATACTCCGGACAGATACTACACCTTC.

V is TRBV7-9 and J is TRBJ1-1, with TRBD1 matching over 7 bases. Per germline, CDR1 SEHNR and CDR2 FQNEAQ (reference sequence). The junction had 10 bases not matched to a gene; V was cut back by 2 bases and J by 1 base. The CDR3 runs 17 residues. CDR3 in DNA: TGTGCCAGCAGCTTACGCTTTGGGACAGACTCGAACACTGAAGCTTTCTTT. Its translation is CASSLRFGTDSNTEAFF.

The CDR3, as DNA: TGCGCCAGCAGCCCGGACGGGACTCCGGGGGGGAATGAGCAGTTCTTC. Protein sequence: CASSPDGTPGGNEQFF. V usage is TRBV5-1 and J usage is TRBJ2-1; 8 bases agree with TRBD2. The CDR3 totals 16 residues. Trimming removed 4 bases from V and 7 bases from J; junction bases left unmatched: 13. Looked up from germline, CDR1 is SGHRS and CDR2 is YFSETQ. The full variable domain, in which reference TRBV5-1 and TRBJ2-1 provide the parts outside the CDR3, is KAGVTQTPRYLIKTRGQQVTLSCSPISGHRSVSWYQQTPGQGLQFLFEYFSETQRNKGNFPGRFSGRQFSNSRSEMNVSTLELGDSALYLCASSPDGTPGGNEQFFGPGTRLTVL.

The V gene is TRBV2, the J gene TRBJ1-6, with TRBD1 matching 9 bases. CDR3 length: 18 amino acids. V dropped 2 bases and J dropped 7; count of bases not matched to a gene: 12. Germline loops: CDR1 SNHLY, CDR2 FYNNEI. CDR3 protein: CASSENGDRVGGNSPLHF. CDR3 coding DNA: TGTGCCAGCAGTGAAAACGGGGACAGGGTAGGAGGCAATTCACCCCTCCACTTT.

This clone was picked up a small number of times. Other DNA variants within this sample encode the same CDR3. This sequence joins TRBV30 and TRBJ1-1; D is possibly TRBD1 (5 bases). The germline gives CDR1 GTSNPN, CDR2 SVGIG (reference sequence). The CDR3 has 13 amino acids. With 1 base removed from V and 5 bases from J, the gap between germline ends came to 11 bases. The CDR3 region is CAWSAGPGTEAFF. As DNA, the CDR3 is TGTGCCTGGAGTGCTGGCCCAGGGACTGAAGCTTTCTTT.

This chain joins TRBV30 and TRBJ2-7, with D unclear. Germline CDR1 and CDR2: GTSNPN and SVGIG (reference sequence). V was trimmed by 0 bases and J by 2 bases, leaving 11 bases between them. This CDR3 is 14 amino acids long. The CDR3 nucleotides are TGTGCCTGGAGTGTACGGTCCCCCCCCTACGAGCAGTACTTC. This sequence encodes CAWSVRSPPYEQYF. Full variable domain (outside the CDR3, taken from reference TRBV30 and TRBJ2-7): SQTIHQWPATLVQPVGSPLSLECTVEGTSNPNLYWYRQAAGRGLQLLFYSVGIGQISSEVPQNLSASRPQDRQFILSSKKLLLSDSGFYLCAWSVRSPPYEQYFGPGTRLTVT.

The chain couples TRBV19 to TRBJ2-1, with D uncertain. Germline-derived CDR1 and CDR2 are LNHDA and SQIVND (reference sequence). The CDR3 length is 14 residues. Trimming stripped 6 bases from V and 0 bases from J, with 9 bases between. The CDR3 reads CASSPHSSYNEQFF. In nucleotides, the CDR3 is TGTGCCAGTAGCCCCCACAGCTCCTACAATGAGCAGTTCTTC. Supplemented by reference TRBV19 and TRBJ2-1, the full variable domain reads DGGITQSPKYLFRKEGQNVTLSCEQNLNHDAMYWYRQDPGQGLRLIYYSQIVNDFQKGDIAEGYSVSREKKESFPLTVTSAQKNPTAFYLCASSPHSSYNEQFFGPGTRLTVL.

Note on this clone: The sample contains more than one DNA sequence encoding this CDR3. V usage is TRBV27 and J usage is TRBJ2-7; D possibly corresponds to TRBD2 (6 bases). V was pared by 3 bases and J by 3 bases, with 9 bases between. CDR1 MNHEY and CDR2 SMNVEV come from the germline V gene (reference sequence). The CDR3 loop spans 13 amino acids. The CDR3 region has the DNA TGTGCCAGCAGTTTGGGGGGAGGCTACGAGCAGTACTTC. This codes for CASSLGGGYEQYF.

The genes are TRBV11-2 and TRBJ2-7; 7 nucleotides line up with TRBD1. Germline V lookup: CDR1 SGHAT, CDR2 FQNNGV. The CDR3 covers 15 residues. J lost 3 bases, V lost 0 bases, and 5 bases had no gene match. CDR3: CASSLDPGQIYEQYF. The CDR3 DNA follows: TGTGCCAGCAGCTTAGACCCGGGACAGATCTACGAGCAGTACTTC.